Here is one T cell receptor (beta chain) with its context. Its cognate antigen is unknown. This specimen comes from a study of Ad26.COV2.S vaccination and SARS-CoV-2 variants. Overall study context: Ad26.COV2.S, an intramuscular injection, was given once or twice 56 days apart.

The CDR3 loop spans 14 amino acids. Germline V CDR1 and CDR2: MNHEY, SVGAGI. J was trimmed by 10 bases and V by 6 bases; bases with no gene match: 10. The repertoire was sequenced with immunoSEQ multiplex PCR; TCRdb's copy has only in-frame clones and lacks some. This table has 250,000 or so clones, roughly 87% appearing once. Sample treatment: 19 received Ad26.COV2.S at low or high dose, single or two shots; several received placebo; per-sample allocation not given. Sampling took place 63 days after the first vaccine or placebo injection. Built on an Ad26 vector, the vaccine expressed Wuhan-strain SARS-CoV-2 spike. General study findings and limits: Breadth and depth estimates from TCRs may understate total T cell responses. Comparability of non-spike TCR breadth was observed across vaccine and placebo recipients.

The sequence was collected from a person aged 18-65 years who received the Ad26.COV2.S COVID-19 vaccine or a placebo. The sample was peripheral blood, taken in a trial of Ad26.COV2.S vaccine versus placebo. The chain couples TRBV6-5 to TRBJ1-4, with TRBD1 matching 8 bases. CDR3 in amino acids: CASRPGGASGKLFF. CDR3 coding DNA: TGTGCCAGCAGGCCAGGGGGCGCGAGCGGAAAACTGTTTTTT.